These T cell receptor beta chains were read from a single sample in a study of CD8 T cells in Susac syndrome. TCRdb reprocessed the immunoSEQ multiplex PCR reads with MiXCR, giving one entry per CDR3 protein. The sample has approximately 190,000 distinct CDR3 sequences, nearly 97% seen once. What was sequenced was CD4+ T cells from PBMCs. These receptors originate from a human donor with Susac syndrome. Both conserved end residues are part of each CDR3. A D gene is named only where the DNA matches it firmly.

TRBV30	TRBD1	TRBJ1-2	TGTGCCTGGAGTTTGGGACAGGGGTATGGCTACACCTTC	CAWSLGQGYGYTF
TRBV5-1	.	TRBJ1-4	TGCGCCAGCAGCGGCCTGGGGAGGGGCACAACTAATGAAAAACTGTTTTTT	CASSGLGRGTTNEKLFF
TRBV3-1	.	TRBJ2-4	TGTGCCAGCAGCCCGGACCTAAACATTCAGTACTTC	CASSPDLNIQYF
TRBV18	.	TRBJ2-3	TGTGCCAGCTCACCACTCAGTGGGCCAGATACGCAGTATTTT	CASSPLSGPDTQYF
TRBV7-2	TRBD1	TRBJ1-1	TGTGCCAGCAGCTTAAGGAGGGGGCGAGACACTGAAGCTTTCTTT	CASSLRRGRDTEAFF
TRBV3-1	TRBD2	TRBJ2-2	TGTGCCAGCAGCCAAGTCAGGACTAGCCGCCTCAAGCTGTTTTTT	CASSQVRTSRLKLFF
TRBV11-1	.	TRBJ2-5	TGTGCCAGCAGCTTAGGGACAGTGGAGACCCAGTACTTC	CASSLGTVETQYF
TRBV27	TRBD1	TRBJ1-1	TGTGCCAGCAGTTTATCCGGACAGGGGGCGGCCCGTGAAGCTTTCTTT	CASSLSGQGAAREAFF
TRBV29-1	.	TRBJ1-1	TGCAGCGGGACAGCGAACACTGAAGCTTTCTTT	CSGTANTEAFF
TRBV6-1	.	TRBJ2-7	TGTGCCACCCGGCGGGATGGACGGGACGAGCAGTACTTC	CATRRDGRDEQYF
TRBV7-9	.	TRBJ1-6	TGTGCCAGCAGCCCGCCCGGAGCGACTAATTCACCCCTCCACTTT	CASSPPGATNSPLHF
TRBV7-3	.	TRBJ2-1	TGTGCCAGCAGCTTAACGCCCTCCTCGGGGCACAATGAGCAGTTCTTC	CASSLTPSSGHNEQFF
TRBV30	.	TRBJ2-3	TGTGCCTGGAGTGTTAGGGCGGGGTTGGCAGATACGCAGTATTTT	CAWSVRAGLADTQYF
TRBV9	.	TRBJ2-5	TGTGCCAGCAGCCCCTACCGGGGAAATGTGGAGACCCAGTACTTC	CASSPYRGNVETQYF